This T cell receptor beta chain derives from a study of blood T cell repertoires in COVID-19. The data were produced by immunoSEQ multiplex PCR, yet TCRdb's version contains in-frame clones alone and is incomplete. The table lists about 140,000 clones, approximately 81% of them singletons, with approximately 8.2% in the top ten. Only one count was recorded for this clone. With 4 bases clipped from V and 6 bases from J, the junction kept 7 bases outside the gene matches. The germline V gene has CDR1 SGHTA and CDR2 FQGNSA. The CDR3 spans 15 residues. J is TRBJ2-1 and V is TRBV7-2; TRBD1 agrees at 9 bases. This receptor was identified in a human donor in a cohort sampled during active COVID-19. Sequenced sample: peripheral blood. Here the CDR3 reads CASSSGQGFINEQFF. As DNA, the CDR3 is TGTGCCAGCAGCTCGGGACAGGGCTTTATCAATGAGCAGTTCTTC.